These 10 T cell receptor beta chains came from one sample sequenced in a study of regulatory T cells in long-lasting Graves disease. Time point defined: persistent/refractory GD, antithyroid drugs over 5 years with positive TRAb. RNA isolated from PBMCs was used to make the TCR library. Through Arm-PCR of CDR3 regions and iRepertoire HTBI primers, TCR beta libraries were built. TCRdb reanalysed the multiplex PCR reads using MiXCR and keeps one entry per CDR3 protein. The sample holds hundreds of thousands of distinct CDR3 sequences, 15% to 20% seen once. The sequences come from peripheral blood mononuclear cells (PBMCs), collected when the disease was refractory, from a patient treated with antithyroid drugs. Receptors were obtained from a female donor with Graves disease.

CDR3 in amino acids: CASRSLGQGDGYTF. CDR3 nucleotide sequence: TGTGCCAGCAGGTCCCTCGGGCAGGGGGATGGCTACACCTTC. The chain is built from TRBV12-3 or TRBV12-4 and TRBJ1-2, with TRBD1 identical over 7 bases. V lost 6 bases and J lost 6; bases outside the gene matches: 10. The CDR3 totals 14 residues.

The rearrangement joins TRBV10-1 to TRBJ1-6, with D perhaps matching TRBD1 (5 bases). Between the trimmed V and J ends, which lost 2 bases and 13 bases, there was a span of 12 bases. Germline V gene lookup returns CDR1 WNHNN and CDR2 SYGVQD (reference sequence). This CDR3 is built from 13 residues. The CDR3 DNA follows: TGCGCCAGCAGTGAGGCAGGCGGACATCCCCTCCACTTT. Encoded protein: CASSEAGGHPLHF.

This clonotype was counted many times. The chain links TRBV28 to TRBJ2-7; TRBD2 matches at 7 bases. The J segment lost 4 bases and the V segment lost 5 bases, leaving 11 bases of the junction unmatched. This CDR3 spans 15 amino acids. Per the germline V gene, CDR1 is MDHEN and CDR2 is SYDVKM. Here the CDR3 DNA reads TGTGCCAGCAGTCCAAGAGCGGGATTCAAGTACGAGCAGTACTTC. This translates into CASSPRAGFKYEQYF.

This clonotype was observed many times. The chain links TRBV28 to TRBJ1-1; D is uncertain. Germline V gives CDR1 MDHEN, CDR2 SYDVKM. The CDR3 is 14 residues long. Trimming shortened V by 6 bases and J by 1 base, and 12 bases separated the two germline ends. As DNA, the CDR3 is TGTGCCAGCAGGGACTACCACCCGAACACTGAAGCTTTCTTT. It yields the protein CASRDYHPNTEAFF. The full variable domain, in which reference TRBV28 and TRBJ1-1 provide the parts outside the CDR3, is DVKVTQSSRYLVKRTGEKVFLECVQDMDHENMFWYRQDPGLGLRLIYFSYDVKMKEKGDIPEGYSVSREKKERFSLILESASTNQTSMYLCASRDYHPNTEAFFGQGTRLTVV.

This clonotype showed up just once. The chain employs TRBV5-1 and TRBJ2-3, with D possibly matching TRBD2 (6 bases). Germline loops: CDR1 SGHRS, CDR2 YFSETQ. The V and J ends lost 7 bases and 5 bases respectively, with 14 bases between them. The CDR3 runs 13 residues. CDR3 residues: CASQPWGGDTQYF. The CDR3 nucleotides read TGCGCCAGCCAGCCTTGGGGAGGAGATACGCAGTATTTT.

This clonotype was counted a single time. J is TRBJ2-7 and V is TRBV5-1, with TRBD2 matching 16 bases. This CDR3 spans 19 amino acids. CDR1 SGHRS and CDR2 YFSETQ come from the germline V gene. J gave up 3 bases and V 2 bases, and 11 bases lay outside the gene matches. The CDR3: CASSLPGLAGGKTLYEQYF. The CDR3 region has the DNA TGCGCCAGCAGCTTACCGGGACTAGCGGGAGGGAAGACCCTCTACGAGCAGTACTTC.

A few counts support this clonotype. The chain links TRBV5-4 to TRBJ2-7; TRBD2 aligns across 7 bases. Germline CDR1 SGHNT, CDR2 YYREEE (reference sequence). V was pared by 1 base and J by 0 bases, with 4 bases of the junction left unmatched. This CDR3 is 15 amino acids long. CDR3 in DNA: TGTGCCAGCAGCTTGTGGGGGAGGGGCTCCTACGAGCAGTACTTC. Encoded protein: CASSLWGRGSYEQYF.

The V gene is TRBV19, the J gene TRBJ2-5; weak D call: TRBD2 (6 bases). This CDR3 has 13 residues. The germline CDR1 and CDR2 sequences are LNHDA and SQIVND (reference sequence). The V end was cut by 3 bases, the J end by 7 bases, with 12 bases between. The CDR3 nucleotides are TGTGCCAGTAGTATCTACCCCGGGGGGACCCAGTACTTC. It yields the protein CASSIYPGGTQYF.

This chain uses TRBV29-1 with TRBJ1-1; 10 positions agree with TRBD1. The J segment lost 1 base and the V segment lost 4 bases, leaving 0 bases of the junction unmatched. CDR3 length: 13 residues. The V gene's germline CDR1 is SQVTM and CDR2 ANQGSEA. In DNA, the CDR3 is TGCAGCGTTGGGGACAGGGGGAACACTGAAGCTTTCTTT. Translating gives CSVGDRGNTEAFF. Looking up the rest from reference TRBV29-1 and TRBJ1-1 gives the full variable domain: SAVISQKPSRDICQRGTSLTIQCQVDSQVTMMFWYRQQPGQSLTLIATANQGSEATYESGFVIDKFPISRPNLTFSTLTVSNMSPEDSSIYLCSVGDRGNTEAFFGQGTRLTVV.

This clonotype was recorded many times. This sequence joins TRBV2 and TRBJ1-1; D may be TRBD1 (5 bases). CDR3 size: 14 residues. Trimming removed 3 bases from V and 9 bases from J, with 17 bases in between. Germline V gives CDR1 SNHLY, CDR2 FYNNEI. The CDR3 coding sequence is TGTGCCAGCAGTGACCCCGGGACTCAATTAAAAGCTTTCTTT. Translated, it gives CASSDPGTQLKAFF.